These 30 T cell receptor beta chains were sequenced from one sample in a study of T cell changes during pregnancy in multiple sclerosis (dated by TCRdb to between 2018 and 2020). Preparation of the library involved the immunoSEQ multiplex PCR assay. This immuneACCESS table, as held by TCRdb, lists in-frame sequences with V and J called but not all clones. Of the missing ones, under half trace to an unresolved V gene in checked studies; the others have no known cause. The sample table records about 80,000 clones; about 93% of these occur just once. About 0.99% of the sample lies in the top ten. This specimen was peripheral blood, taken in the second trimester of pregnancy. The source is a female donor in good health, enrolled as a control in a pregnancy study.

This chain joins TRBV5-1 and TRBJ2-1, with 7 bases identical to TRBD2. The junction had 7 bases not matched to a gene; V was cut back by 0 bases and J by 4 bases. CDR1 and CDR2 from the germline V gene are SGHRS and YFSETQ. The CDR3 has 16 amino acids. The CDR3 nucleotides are TGCGCCAGCAGCTTGGCCCAGGGAGGGTCTTACAATGAGCAGTTCTTC. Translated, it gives CASSLAQGGSYNEQFF.

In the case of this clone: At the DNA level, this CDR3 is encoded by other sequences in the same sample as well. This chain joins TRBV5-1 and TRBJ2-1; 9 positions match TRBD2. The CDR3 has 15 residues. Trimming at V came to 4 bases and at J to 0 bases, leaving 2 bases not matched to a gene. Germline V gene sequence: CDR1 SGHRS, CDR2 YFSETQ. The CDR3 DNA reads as TGCGCCAGCAGCCCAGCGGGAGGCTCCTACAATGAGCAGTTCTTC. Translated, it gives CASSPAGGSYNEQFF.

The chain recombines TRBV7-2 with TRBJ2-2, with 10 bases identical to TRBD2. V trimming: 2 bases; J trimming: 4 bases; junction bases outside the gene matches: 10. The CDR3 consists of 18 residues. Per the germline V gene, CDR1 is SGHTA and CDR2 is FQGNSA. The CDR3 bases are TGTGCCAGCAGCTTATCTGGGGCTAGCGGGAGAATCACCGGGGAGCTGTTTTTT. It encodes CASSLSGASGRITGELFF.

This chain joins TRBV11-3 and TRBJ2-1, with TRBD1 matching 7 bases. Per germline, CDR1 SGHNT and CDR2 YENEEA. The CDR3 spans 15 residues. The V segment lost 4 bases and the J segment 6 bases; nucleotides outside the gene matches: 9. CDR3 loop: CASSSDRSLSNEQFF. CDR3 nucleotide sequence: TGTGCCAGCAGCTCGGACAGGAGCCTCTCCAATGAGCAGTTCTTC. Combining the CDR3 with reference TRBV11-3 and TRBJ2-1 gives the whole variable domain EAGVVQSPRYKIIEKKQPVAFWCNPISGHNTLYWYLQNLGQGPELLIRYENEEAVDDSQLPKDRFSAERLKGVDSTLKIQPAELGDSAVYLCASSSDRSLSNEQFFGPGTRLTVL.

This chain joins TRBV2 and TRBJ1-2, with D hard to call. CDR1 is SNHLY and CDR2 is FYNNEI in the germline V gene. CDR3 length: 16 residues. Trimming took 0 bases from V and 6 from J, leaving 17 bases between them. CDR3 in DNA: TGTGCCAGCAGTGAAGCGCGTCCCCGAGGGTTGAATGGCTACACCTTC. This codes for CASSEARPRGLNGYTF.

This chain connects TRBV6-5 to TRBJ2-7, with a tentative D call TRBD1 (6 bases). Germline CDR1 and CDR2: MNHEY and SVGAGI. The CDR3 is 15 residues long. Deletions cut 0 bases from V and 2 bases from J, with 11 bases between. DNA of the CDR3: TGTGCCAGCAGTTACTCCGGGACATTTCCCTACGAGCAGTACTTC. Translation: CASSYSGTFPYEQYF.

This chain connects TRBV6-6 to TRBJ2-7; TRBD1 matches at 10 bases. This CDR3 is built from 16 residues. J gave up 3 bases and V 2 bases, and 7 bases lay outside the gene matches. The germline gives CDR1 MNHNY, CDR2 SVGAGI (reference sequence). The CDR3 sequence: CASSYPDRGNYYEQYF. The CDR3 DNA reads TGTGCCAGCAGTTACCCGGACAGGGGGAATTACTACGAGCAGTACTTC.

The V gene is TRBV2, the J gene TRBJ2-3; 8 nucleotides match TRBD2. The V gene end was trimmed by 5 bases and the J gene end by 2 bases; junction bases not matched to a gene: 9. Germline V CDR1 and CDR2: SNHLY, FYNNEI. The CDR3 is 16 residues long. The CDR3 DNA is TGTGCCAGCAGTACCCCACCAGCGGGAGACACAGATACGCAGTATTTT. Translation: CASSTPPAGDTDTQYF.

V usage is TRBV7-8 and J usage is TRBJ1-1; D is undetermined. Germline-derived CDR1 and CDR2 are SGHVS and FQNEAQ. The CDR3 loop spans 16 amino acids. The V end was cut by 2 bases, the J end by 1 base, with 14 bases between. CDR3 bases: TGTGCCAGCAGCTTACCCCGGGAGGGCTCGAACACTGAAGCTTTCTTT. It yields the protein CASSLPREGSNTEAFF. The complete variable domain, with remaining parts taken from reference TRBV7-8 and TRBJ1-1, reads GAGVSQSPRYKVAKRGQDVALRCDPISGHVSLFWYQQALGQGPEFLTYFQNEAQLDKSGLPSDRFFAERPEGSVSTLKIQRTQQEDSAVYLCASSLPREGSNTEAFFGQGTRLTVV.

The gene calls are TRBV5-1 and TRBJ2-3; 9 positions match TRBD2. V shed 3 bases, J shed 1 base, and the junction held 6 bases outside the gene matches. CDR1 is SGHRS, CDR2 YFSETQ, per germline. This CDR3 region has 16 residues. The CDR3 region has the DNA TGCGCCAGCAGCTCGACTAGCGGTCCAGGCACAGATACGCAGTATTTT. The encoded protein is CASSSTSGPGTDTQYF.

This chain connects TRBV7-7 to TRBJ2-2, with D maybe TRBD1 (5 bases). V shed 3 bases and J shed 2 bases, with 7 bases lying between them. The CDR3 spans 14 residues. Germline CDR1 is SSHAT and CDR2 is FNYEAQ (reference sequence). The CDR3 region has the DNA TGTGCCAGCAGCTTCGGACATAACACCGGGGAGCTGTTTTTT. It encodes CASSFGHNTGELFF.

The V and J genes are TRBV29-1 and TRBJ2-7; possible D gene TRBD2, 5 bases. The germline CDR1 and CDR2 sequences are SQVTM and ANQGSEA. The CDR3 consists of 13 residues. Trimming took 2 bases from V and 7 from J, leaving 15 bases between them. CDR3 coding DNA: TGCAGCGTTGAAATAAGGATCCCGGGGGAGCAGTACTTC. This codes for CSVEIRIPGEQYF.

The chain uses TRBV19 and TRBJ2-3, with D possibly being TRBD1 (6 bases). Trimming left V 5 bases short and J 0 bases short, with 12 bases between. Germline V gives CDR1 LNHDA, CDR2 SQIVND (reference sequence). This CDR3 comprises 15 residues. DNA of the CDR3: TGTGCCAGTAGTGAGCTAACAGGGAGCACAGATACGCAGTATTTT. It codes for CASSELTGSTDTQYF.

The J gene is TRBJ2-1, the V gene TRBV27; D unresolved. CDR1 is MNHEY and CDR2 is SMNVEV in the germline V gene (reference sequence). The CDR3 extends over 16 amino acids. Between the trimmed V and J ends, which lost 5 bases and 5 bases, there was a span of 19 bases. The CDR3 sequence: CASSDTQTWPNNEQFF. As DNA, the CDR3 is TGTGCCAGCAGTGACACGCAGACGTGGCCGAACAATGAGCAGTTCTTC.

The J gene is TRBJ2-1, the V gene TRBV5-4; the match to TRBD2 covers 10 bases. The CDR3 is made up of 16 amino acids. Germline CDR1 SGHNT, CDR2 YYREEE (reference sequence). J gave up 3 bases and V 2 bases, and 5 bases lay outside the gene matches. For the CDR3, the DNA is TGTGCCAGCAGCTTCATTATAGCGGGGGGCTACAATGAGCAGTTCTTC. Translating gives CASSFIIAGGYNEQFF.

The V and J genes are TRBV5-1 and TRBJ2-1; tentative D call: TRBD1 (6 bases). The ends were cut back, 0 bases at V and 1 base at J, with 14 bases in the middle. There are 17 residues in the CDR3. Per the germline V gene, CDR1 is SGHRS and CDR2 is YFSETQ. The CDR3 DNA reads TGCGCCAGCAGCTTGGGAATCGACAGGTTATCCTACAATGAGCAGTTCTTC. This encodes CASSLGIDRLSYNEQFF.

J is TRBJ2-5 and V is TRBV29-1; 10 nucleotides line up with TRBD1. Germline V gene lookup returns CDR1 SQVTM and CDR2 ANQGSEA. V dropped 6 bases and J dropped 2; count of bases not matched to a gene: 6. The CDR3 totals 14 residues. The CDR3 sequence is CSVTTGGWQETQYF. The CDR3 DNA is TGCAGCGTGACGACAGGGGGCTGGCAAGAGACCCAGTACTTC.

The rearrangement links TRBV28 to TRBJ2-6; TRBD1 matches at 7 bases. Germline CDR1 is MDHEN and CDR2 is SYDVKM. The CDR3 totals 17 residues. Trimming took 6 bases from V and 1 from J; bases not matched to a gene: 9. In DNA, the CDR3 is TGTGCCAGCAGCGAACTCATACAGGGGTCTGGGGCCAACGTCCTGACTTTC. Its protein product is CASSELIQGSGANVLTF.

The CDR3 reads CASSEQGSNQPQHF. In DNA form, the CDR3 reads TGCGCCAGCAGCGAACAGGGCTCCAATCAGCCCCAGCATTTT. The chain joins TRBV10-2 to TRBJ1-5; possible D gene TRBD1, 6 bases. The germline CDR1 and CDR2 sequences are WSHSY and SAAADI. The CDR3 length is 14 residues. V lost 6 bases, J lost 3 bases, and 12 bases lay in between.

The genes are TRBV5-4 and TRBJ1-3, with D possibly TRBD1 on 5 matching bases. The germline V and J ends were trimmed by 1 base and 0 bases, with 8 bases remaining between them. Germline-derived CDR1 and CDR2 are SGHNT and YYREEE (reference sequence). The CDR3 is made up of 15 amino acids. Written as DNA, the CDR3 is TGTGCCAGCAGCTTGAAGGGGATCTCTGGAAACACCATATATTTT. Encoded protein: CASSLKGISGNTIYF.

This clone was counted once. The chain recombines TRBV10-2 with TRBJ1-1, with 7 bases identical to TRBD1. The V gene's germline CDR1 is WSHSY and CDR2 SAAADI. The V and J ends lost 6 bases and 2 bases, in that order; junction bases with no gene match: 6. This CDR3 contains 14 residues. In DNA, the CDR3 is TGCGCCAGCAGGGTAGACAGGGTAAACACTGAAGCTTTCTTT. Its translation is CASRVDRVNTEAFF.

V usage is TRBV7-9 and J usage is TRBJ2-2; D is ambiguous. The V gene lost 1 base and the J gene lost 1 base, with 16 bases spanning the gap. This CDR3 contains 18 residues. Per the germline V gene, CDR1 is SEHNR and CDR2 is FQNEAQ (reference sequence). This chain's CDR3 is CASSLDVVSAKNTGELFF. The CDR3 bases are TGTGCCAGCAGCTTAGACGTCGTCAGCGCTAAGAACACCGGGGAGCTGTTTTTT.

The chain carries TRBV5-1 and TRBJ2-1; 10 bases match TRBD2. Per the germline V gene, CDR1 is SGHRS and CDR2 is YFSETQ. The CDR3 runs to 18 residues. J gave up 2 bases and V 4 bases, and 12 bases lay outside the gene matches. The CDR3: CASSLGRVAGGTYNEQFF. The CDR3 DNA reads TGCGCCAGCAGCCTTGGAAGGGTAGCGGGAGGCACCTACAATGAGCAGTTCTTC.

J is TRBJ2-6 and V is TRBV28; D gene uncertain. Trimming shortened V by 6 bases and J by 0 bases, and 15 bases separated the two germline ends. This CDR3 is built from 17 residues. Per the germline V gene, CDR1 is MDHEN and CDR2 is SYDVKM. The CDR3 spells CASRKPGYLSGANVLTF. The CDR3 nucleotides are TGTGCCAGCAGAAAGCCAGGCTACCTCTCTGGGGCCAACGTCCTGACTTTC. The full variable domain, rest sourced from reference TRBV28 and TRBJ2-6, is DVKVTQSSRYLVKRTGEKVFLECVQDMDHENMFWYRQDPGLGLRLIYFSYDVKMKEKGDIPEGYSVSREKKERFSLILESASTNQTSMYLCASRKPGYLSGANVLTFGAGSRLTVL.

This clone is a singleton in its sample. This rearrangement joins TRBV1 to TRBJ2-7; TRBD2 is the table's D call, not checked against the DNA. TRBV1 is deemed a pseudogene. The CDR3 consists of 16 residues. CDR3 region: CTSSQDSSGSAYEQYF. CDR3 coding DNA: TGCACCAGCAGCCAAGATTCTAGCGGCTCTGCCTACGAGCAGTACTTC.

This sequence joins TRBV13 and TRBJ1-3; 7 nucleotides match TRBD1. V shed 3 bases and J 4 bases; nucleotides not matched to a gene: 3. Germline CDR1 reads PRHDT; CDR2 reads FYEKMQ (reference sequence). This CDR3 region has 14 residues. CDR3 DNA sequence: TGTGCCAGCAGCTTTTACAGGGGAGGAAACACCATATATTTT. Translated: CASSFYRGGNTIYF.

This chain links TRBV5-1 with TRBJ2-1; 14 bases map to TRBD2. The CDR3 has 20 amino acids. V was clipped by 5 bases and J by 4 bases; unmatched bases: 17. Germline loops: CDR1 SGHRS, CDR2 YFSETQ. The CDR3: CASRAYSRLAGGETYNEQFF. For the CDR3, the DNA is TGCGCCAGCAGGGCCTATTCGAGACTAGCGGGAGGGGAAACATACAATGAGCAGTTCTTC.

CDR3 residues: CAWSVNGGYGYTF. The CDR3 DNA reads TGTGCCTGGAGTGTAAACGGAGGATATGGCTACACCTTC. The chain employs TRBV30 and TRBJ1-2; D call uncertain. V shed 0 bases and J shed 5 bases, with 10 bases lying between them. The CDR3 is 13 residues long. Germline CDR1 and CDR2: GTSNPN and SVGIG (reference sequence).

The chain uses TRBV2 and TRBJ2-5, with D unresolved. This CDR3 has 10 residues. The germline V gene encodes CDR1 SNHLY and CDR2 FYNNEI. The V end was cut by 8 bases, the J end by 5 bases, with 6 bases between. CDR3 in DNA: TGTGCCAGCCGGGTGGAGACCCAGTACTTC. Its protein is CASRVETQYF. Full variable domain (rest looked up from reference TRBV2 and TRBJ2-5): EPEVTQTPSHQVTQMGQEVILRCVPISNHLYFYWYRQILGQKVEFLVSFYNNEISEKSEIFDDQFSVERPDGSNFTLKIRSTKLEDSAMYFCASRVETQYFGPGTRLLVL.

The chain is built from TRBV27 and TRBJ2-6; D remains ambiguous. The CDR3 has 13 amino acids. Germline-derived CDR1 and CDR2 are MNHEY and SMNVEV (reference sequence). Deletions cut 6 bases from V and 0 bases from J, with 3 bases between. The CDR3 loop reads CASSSSGANVLTF. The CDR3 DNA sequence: TGTGCCAGCAGCAGCTCTGGGGCCAACGTCCTGACTTTC.